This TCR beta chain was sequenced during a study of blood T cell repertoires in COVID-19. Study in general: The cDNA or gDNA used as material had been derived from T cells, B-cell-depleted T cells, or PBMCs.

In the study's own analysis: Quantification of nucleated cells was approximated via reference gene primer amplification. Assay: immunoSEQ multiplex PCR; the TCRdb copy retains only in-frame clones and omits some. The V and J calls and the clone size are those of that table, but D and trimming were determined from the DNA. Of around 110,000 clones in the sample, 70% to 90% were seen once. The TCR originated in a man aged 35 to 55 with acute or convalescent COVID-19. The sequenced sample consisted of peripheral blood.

This CDR3 is CASSYPGTSGGYEQYF. CDR3 nucleotide sequence: TGTGCCAGCAGTTACCCCGGGACTAGCGGGGGCTACGAGCAGTACTTC. The chain is built from TRBV6-6 and TRBJ2-7, with 14 bases lining up with TRBD2. Germline V gene sequence: CDR1 MNHNY, CDR2 SVGAGI (reference sequence). Trimming took 2 bases from V and 3 from J; bases not matched to a gene: 3. The CDR3 spans 16 residues.